Shown below are 23 T cell receptor beta chains from a single sample sequenced in a study of shared clonotypes between healthy human individuals. Generated by immunoSEQ multiplex PCR, the TCRdb table keeps only in-frame clones and is missing some. The data show fewer than 700,000 clones, roughly 79% seen once. Sequencing used PBMCs. These receptor sequences come from a woman between 40 and 50 years old in good health. Some clones in this sample may be carry-over from other donors' samples.

The V gene is TRBV4-2, the J gene TRBJ2-7; TRBD2 matches 11 bases. Germline V CDR1 and CDR2: LGHNA, YNFKEQ. Trimming at V came to 3 bases and at J to 0 bases, leaving 4 bases not matched to a gene. The length of the CDR3 is 16 residues. For the CDR3, the DNA is TGTGCCAGCAGCCACGGGACTAGCGGTTCCTCCTACGAGCAGTACTTC. Protein product: CASSHGTSGSSYEQYF.

Only a few counts were recorded for this clone. This chain joins TRBV18 and TRBJ1-1, with D hard to call. Germline assignment: CDR1 KGHSH and CDR2 LQKENI. This CDR3 is built from 16 residues. The V end was cut by 6 bases, the J end by 0 bases, with 17 bases between. The CDR3 here is CASSLQEGFMNTEAFF. CDR3 coding DNA: TGTGCCAGCTCCCTCCAAGAGGGTTTCATGAACACTGAAGCTTTCTTT. The full variable domain, in which reference TRBV18 and TRBJ1-1 provide the parts outside the CDR3, is NAGVMQNPRHLVRRRGQEARLRCSPMKGHSHVYWYRQLPEEGLKFMVYLQKENIIDESGMPKERFSAEFPKEGPSILRIQQVVRGDSAAYFCASSLQEGFMNTEAFFGQGTRLTVV.

This chain connects TRBV30 to TRBJ1-2, with D maybe TRBD1 (5 bases). The V end lost 0 bases, the J end lost 7 bases, and 9 bases lay between the germline ends. The CDR3 runs to 12 residues. Germline assignment: CDR1 GTSNPN and CDR2 SVGIG (reference sequence). The CDR3 DNA follows: TGTGCCTGGAGTGTACTGGGGCCTGGCTACACCTTC. Translating gives CAWSVLGPGYTF.

Regarding this clone: Sequence at one end of the junction differs from germline and may be a read error. The chain links TRBV28 to TRBJ2-1; a weak D match, TRBD2 (7 bases). Germline loops: CDR1 MDHEN, CDR2 SYDVKM. The CDR3 runs 17 residues. The CDR3 protein is CAGSAAGGAGSYNEQFF. The CDR3 DNA reads TGTGCCGGCAGCGCGGCTGGGGGGGCGGGCTCCTACAATGAGCAGTTCTTC.

Of note for this clone: Being one base from a much bigger clone, this may be a read error. This rearrangement joins TRBV7-2 to TRBJ2-7; 9 bases match TRBD2. This CDR3 is 14 amino acids long. Germline assignment: CDR1 SGHTA and CDR2 FQGNSA. V was clipped by 4 bases and J by 5 bases; unmatched bases: 6. CDR3 sequence (DNA): TGTGCCAGCAGCTCTTCTAGCGGGACGAACGAGCAGTACTTC. Its protein product is CASSSSSGTNEQYF.

The chain combines TRBV28 with TRBJ2-3; the D gene could be TRBD1 or TRBD2 (5 bases each). The CDR3 sequence is 15 residues long. CDR1 and CDR2 (germline): MDHEN, SYDVKM. V shed 4 bases and J shed 4 bases, with 15 bases lying between them. CDR3 nucleotides: TGTGCCAGCAGTTCAGCAGGGACGGGTGCAGATACGCAGTATTTT. It encodes CASSSAGTGADTQYF.

In DNA form, the CDR3 reads TGTGCCAGCAGTTTAAACAGGGTGAGTGAGCAGTACTTC. This translates into CASSLNRVSEQYF. The V and J genes are TRBV27 and TRBJ2-7; a possible D gene is TRBD1 (6 bases). This CDR3 spans 13 amino acids. Germline values: CDR1 MNHEY, CDR2 SMNVEV (reference sequence). The V end was cut by 2 bases, the J end by 7 bases, with 12 bases between.

The V and J genes are TRBV29-1 and TRBJ2-7; maybe TRBD1 (6 bases). The CDR3 length is 13 residues. The germline CDR1 and CDR2 sequences are SQVTM and ANQGSEA. The CDR3 is CSVSQTGSYEQYF. For the CDR3, the DNA is TGCAGTGTTAGCCAGACAGGCTCCTACGAGCAGTACTTC.

About this clone: A read error is possible here, since a much larger clone lies one base away. The chain couples TRBV4-3 to TRBJ2-1, with a possible D match to TRBD2 (6 bases). The CDR3 length is 16 residues. CDR1 and CDR2 (germline): LGHNA, YSLEER. The germline V and J ends were trimmed by 0 bases and 11 bases, with 20 bases remaining between them. This chain's CDR3 is CASSQDPGLQINKQFF. CDR3 sequence (DNA): TGCGCCAGCAGCCAAGATCCGGGACTTCAGATTAATAAGCAGTTCTTC.

This chain connects TRBV5-1 to TRBJ2-7; no firm D call. Germline CDR1 SGHRS, CDR2 YFSETQ. With 4 bases removed from V and 2 bases from J, the gap between germline ends came to 10 bases. The CDR3 sequence is 13 residues long. This chain's CDR3 is CASSTTAPYEQYF. CDR3 DNA: TGCGCCAGCAGCACTACAGCTCCCTACGAGCAGTACTTC.

This clone was seen only once. Relative to the germline gene, one junction end is altered; a read error may explain this. The chain employs TRBV7-8 and TRBJ1-5, with TRBD1 matching over 11 bases. The CDR3 loop spans 16 amino acids. Looked up from germline, CDR1 is SGHVS and CDR2 is FQNEAQ. Written as DNA, the CDR3 is TGTGCCAGCAGCTTGGCCGGGACAGGGGGTTTTCAGCCCCGGCATTTT. Its translation is CASSLAGTGGFQPRHF. Drawing the rest from reference TRBV7-8 and TRBJ1-5, the complete variable domain is GAGVSQSPRYKVAKRGQDVALRCDPISGHVSLFWYQQALGQGPEFLTYFQNEAQLDKSGLPSDRFFAERPEGSVSTLKIQRTQQEDSAVYLCASSLAGTGGFQPRHFGDGTRLSIL.

This clone was counted between two and nine times. V gene TRBV7-9 combines with J gene TRBJ2-5, with 9 positions matching TRBD1. Trimming cost V 5 bases and J 5 bases; bases outside gene matches: 3. Germline CDR1 SEHNR, CDR2 FQNEAQ (reference sequence). The CDR3 covers 13 residues. CDR3 residues: CASSRGQGETQYF. For the CDR3, the DNA is TGTGCCAGCAGCAGAGGACAGGGGGAGACCCAGTACTTC.

This clone was observed many times. The chain recombines TRBV5-1 with TRBJ1-1, with a weak D call TRBD1 (6 bases). Germline V gives CDR1 SGHRS, CDR2 YFSETQ. V was trimmed by 0 bases and J by 0 bases, leaving 9 bases between them. This CDR3 region has 15 residues. The CDR3 DNA follows: TGCGCCAGCAGCTTGGATGGGGGCATGAACACTGAAGCTTTCTTT. Its translation: CASSLDGGMNTEAFF.

The J gene is TRBJ2-2, the V gene TRBV9; no reliable D call. With 4 bases removed from V and 3 bases from J, the gap between germline ends came to 7 bases. The germline V gene has CDR1 SGDLS and CDR2 YYNGEE. The CDR3 is made up of 13 amino acids. CDR3 sequence reads: CASSPRYTGELFF. The DNA of the CDR3 is TGTGCCAGCAGCCCAAGATACACCGGGGAGCTGTTTTTT.

The chain has TRBV4-1 and TRBJ2-2; TRBD2 matches at 12 bases. CDR3 length: 18 residues. Germline CDR1 reads MGHRA; CDR2 reads YSYEKL. The V gene end was trimmed by 2 bases and the J gene end by 0 bases; junction bases not matched to a gene: 4. CDR3 in DNA: TGCGCCAGCAGCCAAAGGACTAGCGGGACCGCGAACACCGGGGAGCTGTTTTTT. This codes for CASSQRTSGTANTGELFF.

The V gene is TRBV7-3, the J gene TRBJ2-6, with D tentatively TRBD1 (5 bases). Trimming left V 5 bases short and J 1 base short, with 9 bases between. The CDR3 has 15 residues. Germline values: CDR1 SGHTA, CDR2 FQGTGA. In nucleotides, the CDR3 is TGTGCCAGCAGCGTTGACAGATCTGGGGCCAACGTCCTGACTTTC. It encodes CASSVDRSGANVLTF.

This rearrangement joins TRBV7-3 to TRBJ2-3, with 11 nucleotides matching TRBD2. Germline V gene lookup returns CDR1 SGHTA and CDR2 FQGTGA. This CDR3 is built from 17 residues. J was trimmed by 2 bases and V by 5 bases; bases with no gene match: 9. The CDR3 DNA is TGTGCCAGCAGCCGCACTAGCGGGAGAGCAAACACAGATACGCAGTATTTT. Its protein product is CASSRTSGRANTDTQYF.

The sample holds one count of this clone. J is TRBJ2-5 and V is TRBV27; the D is unclear. The DNA matches TRBJ2-7 better at its end, which makes the J call doubtful. The CDR3 is 14 amino acids. Germline lookup yields CDR1 MNHEY and CDR2 SMNVEV (reference sequence). The CDR3 region has the DNA TGTGCCAGCAGTCCAAGGACGGACTCCTACGAGCAGTACTTC. This gives the protein CASSPRTDSYEQYF.

This clone showed up many times. The sample carries other DNA sequences with the same CDR3. This sequence joins TRBV27 and TRBJ1-2, with D possibly being TRBD1 (5 bases). V was shortened by 7 bases and J by 7 bases, with 19 bases between the two germline ends. Germline CDR1 is MNHEY and CDR2 is SMNVEV (reference sequence). The CDR3 has 14 amino acids. CDR3 in DNA: TGTGCCAGCAAAGGGGTGGCGCCGTGGGGTGGCTACACCTTC. Amino acid sequence: CASKGVAPWGGYTF.

This sequence joins TRBV28 and TRBJ1-1; D call uncertain. This CDR3 comprises 13 residues. The germline CDR1 and CDR2 sequences are MDHEN and SYDVKM. V was trimmed by 1 base and J by 1 base, leaving 4 bases between them. The CDR3 region has the DNA TGTGCCAGCAGTTTATTAAAGAACACTGAAGCTTTCTTT. It encodes CASSLLKNTEAFF. The whole variable domain, remainder taken from reference TRBV28 and TRBJ1-1, is DVKVTQSSRYLVKRTGEKVFLECVQDMDHENMFWYRQDPGLGLRLIYFSYDVKMKEKGDIPEGYSVSREKKERFSLILESASTNQTSMYLCASSLLKNTEAFFGQGTRLTVV.

This clone was counted at least ten times. The CDR3, as DNA: TGCGCCAGCAGCTTGGGGGGGGCGTGGCAGCCCCAGCATTTT. It yields the protein CASSLGGAWQPQHF. V and J are TRBV5-1 and TRBJ1-5; D possibly corresponds to TRBD1 (6 bases). The CDR3 consists of 14 residues. Germline V lookup: CDR1 SGHRS, CDR2 YFSETQ. V was clipped by 0 bases and J by 7 bases, with 11 bases between them.

J is TRBJ2-1 and V is TRBV5-6; 8 nucleotides align to TRBD2. This CDR3 comprises 15 residues. From germline, CDR1 is SGHDT and CDR2 YYEEEE. V dropped 0 bases and J dropped 8; count of bases not matched to a gene: 7. The CDR3 nucleotides read TGTGCCAGCAGCTTGGAACTAGCGGATTTCCATGAGCAGTTCTTC. Translating gives CASSLELADFHEQFF.

This chain connects TRBV6-4 to TRBJ1-2; a weak D match, TRBD1 (6 bases). The V and J ends lost 6 bases and 0 bases respectively, with 20 bases between them. The CDR3 extends over 17 amino acids. Per the germline V gene, CDR1 is MRHNA and CDR2 is SNTAGT. The CDR3, as DNA: TGTGCCAGCAGCCCCACGGGGGGGACAAGAACTAACTATGGCTACACCTTC. Encoded protein: CASSPTGGTRTNYGYTF.